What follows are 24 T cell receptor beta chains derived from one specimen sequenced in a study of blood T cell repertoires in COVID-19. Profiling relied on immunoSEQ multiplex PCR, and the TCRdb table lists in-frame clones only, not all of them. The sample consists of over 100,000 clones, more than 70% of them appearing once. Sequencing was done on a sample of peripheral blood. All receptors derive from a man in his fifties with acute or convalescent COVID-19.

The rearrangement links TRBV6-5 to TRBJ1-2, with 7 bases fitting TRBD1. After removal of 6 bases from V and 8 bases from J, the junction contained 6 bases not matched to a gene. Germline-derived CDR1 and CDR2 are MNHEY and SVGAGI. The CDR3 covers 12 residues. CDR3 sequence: CASSLTGAGYTF. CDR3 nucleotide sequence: TGTGCCAGCAGCCTCACAGGGGCGGGCTACACCTTC.

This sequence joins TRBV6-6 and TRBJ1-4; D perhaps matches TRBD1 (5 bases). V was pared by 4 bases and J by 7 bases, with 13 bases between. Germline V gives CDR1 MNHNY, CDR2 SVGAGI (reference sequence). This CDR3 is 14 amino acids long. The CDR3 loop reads CASSSAQAFEKLFF. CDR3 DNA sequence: TGTGCCAGCAGTTCGGCACAGGCGTTTGAAAAACTGTTTTTT.

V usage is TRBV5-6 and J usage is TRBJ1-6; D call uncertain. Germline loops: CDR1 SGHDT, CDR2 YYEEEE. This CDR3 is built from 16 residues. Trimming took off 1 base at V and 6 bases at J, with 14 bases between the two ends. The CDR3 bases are TGTGCCAGCAGCTTGTTCAGGACTACCTTTAATTCACCCCTCCACTTT. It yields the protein CASSLFRTTFNSPLHF.

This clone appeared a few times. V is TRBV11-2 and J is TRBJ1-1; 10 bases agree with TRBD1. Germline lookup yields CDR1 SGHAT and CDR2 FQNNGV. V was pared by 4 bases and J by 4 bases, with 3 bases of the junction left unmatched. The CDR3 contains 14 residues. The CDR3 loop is CASSWGQGFTEAFF. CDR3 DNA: TGTGCCAGCAGCTGGGGACAGGGGTTCACTGAAGCTTTCTTT.

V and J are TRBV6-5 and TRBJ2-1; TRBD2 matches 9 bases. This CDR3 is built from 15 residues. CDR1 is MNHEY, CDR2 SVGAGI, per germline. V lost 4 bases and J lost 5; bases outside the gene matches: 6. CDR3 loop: CASSSSSSGNNEQFF. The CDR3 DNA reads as TGTGCCAGCAGTTCCTCTTCTAGCGGGAACAATGAGCAGTTCTTC.

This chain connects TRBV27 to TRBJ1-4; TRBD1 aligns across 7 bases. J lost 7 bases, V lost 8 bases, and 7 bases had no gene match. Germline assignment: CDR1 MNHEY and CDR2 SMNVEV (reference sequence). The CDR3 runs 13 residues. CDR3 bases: TGTGCCAGCCGGGCAGGGGGGAGTGAAAAACTGTTTTTT. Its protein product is CASRAGGSEKLFF.

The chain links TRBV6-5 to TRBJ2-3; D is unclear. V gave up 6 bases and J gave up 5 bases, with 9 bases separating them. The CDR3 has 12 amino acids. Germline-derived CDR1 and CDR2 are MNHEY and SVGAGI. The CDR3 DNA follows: TGTGCCAGCAGAAACCAGGTAGATACGCAGTATTTT. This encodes CASRNQVDTQYF.

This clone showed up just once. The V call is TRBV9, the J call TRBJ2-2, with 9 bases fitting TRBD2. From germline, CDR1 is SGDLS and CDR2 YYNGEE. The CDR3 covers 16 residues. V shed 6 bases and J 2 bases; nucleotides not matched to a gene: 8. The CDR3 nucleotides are TGTGCCAGCACTACTGTAGCGGGGGTAAACACCGGGGAGCTGTTTTTT. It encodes CASTTVAGVNTGELFF.

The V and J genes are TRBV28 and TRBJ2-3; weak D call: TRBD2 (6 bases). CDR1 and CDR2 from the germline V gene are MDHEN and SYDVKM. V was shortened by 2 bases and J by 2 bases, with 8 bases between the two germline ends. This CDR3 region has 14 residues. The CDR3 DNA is TGTGCCAGCAGTTTAGGGACTTCCACAGATACGCAGTATTTT. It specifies CASSLGTSTDTQYF.

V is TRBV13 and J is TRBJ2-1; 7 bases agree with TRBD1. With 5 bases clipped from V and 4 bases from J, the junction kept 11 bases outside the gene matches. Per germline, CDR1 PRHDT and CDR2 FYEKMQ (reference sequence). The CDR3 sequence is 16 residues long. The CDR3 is CASSLGTGARYNEQFF. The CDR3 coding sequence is TGTGCCAGCAGCCTCGGTACAGGGGCCCGATACAATGAGCAGTTCTTC.

The CDR3, as DNA: TGCAGCGTTGAATACTACACCTTC. Its protein product is CSVEYYTF. The chain uses TRBV29-1 and TRBJ1-2; no firm D call. The germline V gene has CDR1 SQVTM and CDR2 ANQGSEA. The CDR3 has 8 amino acids. V dropped 2 bases and J dropped 10 bases, with 2 bases sitting between them.

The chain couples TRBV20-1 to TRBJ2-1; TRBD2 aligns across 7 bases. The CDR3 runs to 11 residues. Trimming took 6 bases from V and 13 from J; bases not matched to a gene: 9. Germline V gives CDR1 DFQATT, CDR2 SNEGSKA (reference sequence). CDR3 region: CSATREREQFF. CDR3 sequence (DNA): TGCAGTGCGACGCGGGAGAGGGAACAGTTCTTC.

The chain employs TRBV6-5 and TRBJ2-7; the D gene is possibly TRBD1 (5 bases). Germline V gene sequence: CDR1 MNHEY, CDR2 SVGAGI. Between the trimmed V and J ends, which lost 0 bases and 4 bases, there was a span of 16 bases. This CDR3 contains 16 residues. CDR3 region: CASSYSRMARAYEQYF. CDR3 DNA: TGTGCCAGCAGTTACTCGAGAATGGCCAGGGCTTACGAGCAGTACTTC.

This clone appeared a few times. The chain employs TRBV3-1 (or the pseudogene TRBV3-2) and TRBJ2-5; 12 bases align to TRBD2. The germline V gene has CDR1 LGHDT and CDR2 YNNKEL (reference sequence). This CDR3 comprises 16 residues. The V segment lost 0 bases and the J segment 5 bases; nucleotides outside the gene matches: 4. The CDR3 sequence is CASSQDGLAGGETQYF. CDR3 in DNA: TGTGCCAGCAGCCAAGATGGGCTAGCGGGAGGGGAGACCCAGTACTTC.

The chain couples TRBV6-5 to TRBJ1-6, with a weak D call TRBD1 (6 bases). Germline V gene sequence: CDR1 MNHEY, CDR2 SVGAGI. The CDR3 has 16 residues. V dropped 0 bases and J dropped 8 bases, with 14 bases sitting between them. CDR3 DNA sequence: TGTGCCAGCAGTTACTCAAGAAGGGGGGGGGATTCACCCCTCCACTTT. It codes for CASSYSRRGGDSPLHF.

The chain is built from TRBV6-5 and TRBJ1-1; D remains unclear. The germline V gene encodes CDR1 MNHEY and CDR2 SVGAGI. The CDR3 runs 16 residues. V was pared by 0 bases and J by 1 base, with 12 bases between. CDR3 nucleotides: TGTGCCAGCAGTTACTCTCTTCCAGTCCCGAACACTGAAGCTTTCTTT. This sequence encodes CASSYSLPVPNTEAFF.

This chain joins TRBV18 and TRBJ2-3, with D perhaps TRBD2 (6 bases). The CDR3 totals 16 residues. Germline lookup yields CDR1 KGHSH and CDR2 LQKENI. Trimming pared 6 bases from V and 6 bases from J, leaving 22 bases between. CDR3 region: CASSTSGGGPRDTQYF. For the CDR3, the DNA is TGTGCCAGCTCGACGTCCGGGGGAGGACCGCGGGATACGCAGTATTTT.

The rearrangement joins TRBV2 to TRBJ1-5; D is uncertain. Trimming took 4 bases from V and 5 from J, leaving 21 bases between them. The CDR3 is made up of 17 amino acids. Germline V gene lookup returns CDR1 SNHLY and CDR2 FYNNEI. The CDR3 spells CASSARSIRQIDQPQHF. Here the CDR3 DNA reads TGTGCCAGCAGTGCCCGTTCGATTCGCCAAATAGATCAGCCCCAGCATTTT.

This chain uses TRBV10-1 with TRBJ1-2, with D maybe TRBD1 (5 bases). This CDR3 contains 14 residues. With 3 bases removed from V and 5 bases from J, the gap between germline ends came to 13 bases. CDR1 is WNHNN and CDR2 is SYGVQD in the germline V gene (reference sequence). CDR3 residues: CASSEAGKPYGYTF. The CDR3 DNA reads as TGCGCCAGCAGTGAAGCAGGGAAACCTTATGGCTACACCTTC.

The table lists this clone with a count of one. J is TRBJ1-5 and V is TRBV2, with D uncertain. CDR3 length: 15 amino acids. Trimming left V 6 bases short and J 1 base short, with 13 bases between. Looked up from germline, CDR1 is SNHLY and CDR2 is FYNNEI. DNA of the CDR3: TGTGCCAGCAGGGTTGGCAGGTCCAGCAATCAGCCCCAGCATTTT. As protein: CASRVGRSSNQPQHF.

CDR3 sequence reads: CASSLSFGGTEAFF. CDR3 in DNA: TGTGCCAGCAGTTTATCATTCGGGGGCACTGAAGCTTTCTTT. The chain recombines TRBV28 with TRBJ1-1, with a tentative D call TRBD1 (5 bases). The CDR3 sequence is 14 residues long. In germline, CDR1 is MDHEN, CDR2 SYDVKM. V lost 1 base, J lost 4 bases, and 10 bases lay in between.

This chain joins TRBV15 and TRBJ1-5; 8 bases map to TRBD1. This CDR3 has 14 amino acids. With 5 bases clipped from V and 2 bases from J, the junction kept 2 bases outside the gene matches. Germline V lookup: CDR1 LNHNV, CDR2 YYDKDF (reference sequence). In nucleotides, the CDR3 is TGTGCCACCAGCTTGGACAGGGGCAATCAGCCCCAGCATTTT. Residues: CATSLDRGNQPQHF.

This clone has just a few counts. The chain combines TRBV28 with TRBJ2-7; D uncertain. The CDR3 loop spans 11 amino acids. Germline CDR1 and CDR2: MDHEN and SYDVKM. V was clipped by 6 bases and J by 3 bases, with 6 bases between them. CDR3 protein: CASRALYEQYF. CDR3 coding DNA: TGTGCCAGCAGGGCCCTCTACGAGCAGTACTTC. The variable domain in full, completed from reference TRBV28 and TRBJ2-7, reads DVKVTQSSRYLVKRTGEKVFLECVQDMDHENMFWYRQDPGLGLRLIYFSYDVKMKEKGDIPEGYSVSREKKERFSLILESASTNQTSMYLCASRALYEQYFGPGTRLTVT.

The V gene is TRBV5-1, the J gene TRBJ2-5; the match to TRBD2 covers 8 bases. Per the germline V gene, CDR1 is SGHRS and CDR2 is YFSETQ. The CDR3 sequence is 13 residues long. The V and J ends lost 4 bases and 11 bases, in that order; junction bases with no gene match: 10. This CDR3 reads CASSVRRGAEQYF. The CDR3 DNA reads TGCGCCAGCAGCGTGCGGCGGGGGGCCGAACAGTACTTC.